These T cell receptor beta chains were read from a single sample in a study of blood T cells in healthy people across ages. Each CDR3 protein gets one entry after TCRdb re-called the 5' RACE reads with MiXCR. Here the sample spans approximately 800,000 distinct CDR3 sequences, about 53% being singletons. Sequencing was performed on blood. Receptors were obtained from a man older than 75 in good health. Each CDR3 is given with its conserved first and last residue. A D gene is named only where the DNA matches it firmly. Some rows have no size entry. The others give once, few or many, or a class for an expanded clone.

v_gene	d_gene	abundance	j_gene	CDR3nt	CDR3aa
TRBV7-2	TRBD2	many	TRBJ2-7	TGTGCCAGCAGCTCGACTAGCGGGAGAAGCTCCTACGAGCAGTACTTC	CASSSTSGRSSYEQYF
TRBV24-1	TRBD1	-	TRBJ2-2	TGTGCCACCAGTGGAATCGACAGGGACACCGGGGAGCTGTTTTTT	CATSGIDRDTGELFF
TRBV6-1	-	few	TRBJ2-7	TGTGCCAGCAGTGAATATCCAGGGAGTTACGAGCAGTACTTC	CASSEYPGSYEQYF
TRBV20-1	TRBD2	-	TRBJ2-7	TGCAGTGTTAGAGTGCTGTGGCGGGAGACGTACAATGAGCAGTACTTC	CSVRVLWRETYNEQYF
TRBV30	-	-	TRBJ1-2	TGTGCCTGGCAAGGGACATCCTATGGCTACACCTTC	CAWQGTSYGYTF
TRBV18	-	-	TRBJ1-1	TGTGCCAGCTCACCCGATGGGCAGAACACTGAAGCTTTCTTT	CASSPDGQNTEAFF
TRBV7-2	-	few	TRBJ2-5	TGTGCCAGCAGCTTGGGTGCAGCTAAAGAGACCCAGTACTTC	CASSLGAAKETQYF
TRBV20-1	TRBD1	-	TRBJ2-1	TGCAGTGCTAGAGTCGGTCGGGGGACAGGGGTAAACAATGAGCAGTTCTTC	CSARVGRGTGVNNEQFF
TRBV20-1	-	-	TRBJ2-3	TGCAGTGCTAGAGCGTCTGCCACTAGGCCCCCAGATACGCAGTATTTT	CSARASATRPPDTQYF
TRBV5-1	-	-	TRBJ2-2	TGCGCCAGCAGCTTGTCGACGGGACGGACCGGGGAGCTGTTTTTT	CASSLSTGRTGELFF
TRBV7-9	TRBD2	-	TRBJ2-7	TGTGCCAGCAGCTTAGGCGGACTAGACGAGCAGTACTTC	CASSLGGLDEQYF
TRBV3-1	-	few	TRBJ2-4	TGTGCCAGCAGCCAAGGGCCTCTAGCCAAAAACATTCAGTACTTC	CASSQGPLAKNIQYF
TRBV10-3	TRBD2	few	TRBJ2-1	TGTGCCATCAGTCCACTAGCGGACAATGAGCAGTTCTTC	CAISPLADNEQFF
TRBV24-1	TRBD1	-	TRBJ1-5	TGTGCCACCAGTGAGCGAGGGACAGGTGGCAATCAGCCCCAGCATTTT	CATSERGTGGNQPQHF
TRBV3-1	TRBD1	-	TRBJ1-1	TGTGCCAGCAGCCGGATTCCCAGGGGGCGGAACACTGAAGCTTTCTTT	CASSRIPRGRNTEAFF
TRBV6-6	-	once	TRBJ2-4	TGTGCCAGCAGTTCCAAGGACCGGTGGGGCAAAAACATTCAGTACTTC	CASSSKDRWGKNIQYF
TRBV7-2	-	once	TRBJ2-7	TGTGCCAGCAGCTTAGCGGCTGCAGGCGACTACGAGCAGTACTTC	CASSLAAAGDYEQYF
TRBV4-2	TRBD2	-	TRBJ2-5	TGTGCCAGCAGCCAAGCTAGCGGAGGCTCCCGGGAGCAGTACTTC	CASSQASGGSREQYF
TRBV7-6	-	-	TRBJ2-5	TGTGCCAGCAGCTCCGATCCGGCAGGCGGAGAGACCCAGTACTTC	CASSSDPAGGETQYF
TRBV12-3/TRBV12-4	TRBD1	-	TRBJ1-2	TGTGCCAGCAGTTTAGGGGGACAGTTCTCTGGCTACACCTTC	CASSLGGQFSGYTF
TRBV18	-	once	TRBJ1-2	TGTGCCAGCTCACCCGATCAGCTCTATGGCTACACCTTC	CASSPDQLYGYTF
TRBV18	TRBD1	-	TRBJ1-1	TGTGCCAGCTCACCGAACAGGGGGCCCACTGAAGCTTTCTTT	CASSPNRGPTEAFF
TRBV7-9	-	-	TRBJ2-3	TGTGCCAGCAGCTTTCCGGGGGGCGGAGGGCCAGATACGCAGTATTTT	CASSFPGGGGPDTQYF
TRBV12-3/TRBV12-4	TRBD2	-	TRBJ2-7	TGTGCCAGCAGTGGGAAGGCTAGCGGGAGTAGGGCCTACGAGCAGTACTTC	CASSGKASGSRAYEQYF
TRBV7-2	-	-	TRBJ1-1	TGTGCCGGCAGCTTAGACGTGAGGAACACTGAAGCTTTCTTT	CAGSLDVRNTEAFF
TRBV5-1	TRBD2	-	TRBJ2-7	TGCGCCAGCAGCTTGACTAGCGGGACCTACAATGAGCAGTACTTC	CASSLTSGTYNEQYF
TRBV6-1	TRBD1	-	TRBJ1-5	TGTGCCAGCCTTCCGACGTACAGGGGAAATCAGCCCCAGCATTTT	CASLPTYRGNQPQHF
TRBV15	-	-	TRBJ1-5	TGTGCCACCAGCAGAGGTAATAGCAATCAGCCCCAGCATTTT	CATSRGNSNQPQHF
TRBV9	-	-	TRBJ2-3	TGTGCCAGCAGCGGGGCTAGCCAGACTAGCACAGATACGCAGTATTTT	CASSGASQTSTDTQYF
TRBV5-1	-	-	TRBJ1-2	TGCGCCAGCAGCCCCGGGGCCGGGGTAAGCTATGGCTACACCTTC	CASSPGAGVSYGYTF
TRBV20-1	TRBD2	-	TRBJ2-1	TGCAGTGCTAGTCCTACTAGCGGGAGGTTCCCGTACAATGAGCAGTTCTTC	CSASPTSGRFPYNEQFF
TRBV7-2	TRBD2	-	TRBJ2-7	TGTGCCAGCAGCTTTACGGGAGGAGTCCACGAGCAGTACTTC	CASSFTGGVHEQYF
TRBV3-1	TRBD2	-	TRBJ2-7	TGTGCCAGCAGCCATGGGACTAGCGGGAGAGCGCAGTACTTC	CASSHGTSGRAQYF
TRBV20-1	TRBD1	-	TRBJ1-1	TGCAGTGCTCCGGGACAGCAGAACACTGAAGCTTTCTTT	CSAPGQQNTEAFF
TRBV6-5	-	once	TRBJ2-7	TGTGCCAGCAGTTACAGGCAGGACACGGACGAGCAGTACTTC	CASSYRQDTDEQYF
TRBV20-1	TRBD2	-	TRBJ2-7	TGCAGTGCTAAGAGCGGGAAAATCCCCTACGAGCAGTACTTC	CSAKSGKIPYEQYF
TRBV24-1	-	-	TRBJ2-3	TGTGCCACCAGTGATTTCGGTGACAGATACGCGTATTTT	CATSDFGDRYAYF
TRBV20-1	-	few	TRBJ2-5	TGCAGTGCCCCCAGACACCCCCAAGAGACCCAGTACTTC	CSAPRHPQETQYF
TRBV24-1	-	few	TRBJ2-1	TGTGCCACCCGAGACACCTCCTACAATGAGCAGTTCTTC	CATRDTSYNEQFF